The 16 T cell receptor beta chains below all came from one sample that was sequenced in a study of regulatory T cells in long-lasting Graves disease. The time point is: persistent/refractory GD, antithyroid drugs over 5 years with positive TRAb. The TCR library used RNA extracted from PBMCs. Assembly of TCR beta libraries relied on iRepertoire HTBI primers together with Arm-PCR of CDR3 regions. One entry per CDR3 protein results from TCRdb running MiXCR on the multiplex PCR reads. This table holds about 470,000 distinct CDR3 sequences, under 25% found once. The source was peripheral blood mononuclear cells (PBMCs), collected when the disease was refractory, from a patient treated with antithyroid drugs. Receptors were obtained from a female donor with Graves disease.

This clonotype has a count of ten or more. V usage is TRBV7-2 and J usage is TRBJ1-2; 8 bases match TRBD1. CDR3 length equals 16 residues. The V segment lost 1 base and the J segment 8 bases; nucleotides outside the gene matches: 12. From germline, CDR1 is SGHTA and CDR2 FQGNSA. The CDR3 sequence is CASSLVQRDRPGGYTF. The CDR3 DNA is TGTGCCAGCAGCTTAGTCCAGCGGGACAGGCCAGGCGGCTACACCTTC.

The chain's CDR3 is CASSYRGRSSYEQYF. The CDR3 nucleotides read TGTGCCAGCTCCTACAGGGGGCGAAGCTCCTACGAGCAGTACTTC. The rearrangement links TRBV19 to TRBJ2-7; TRBD1 agrees at 9 bases. This CDR3 has 15 amino acids. Trimming at V came to 9 bases and at J to 0 bases, leaving 9 bases not matched to a gene. The germline CDR1 and CDR2 sequences are LNHDA and SQIVND (reference sequence).

This clonotype showed up many times. V usage is TRBV7-9 and J usage is TRBJ1-1; 7 nucleotides line up with TRBD1. CDR1 and CDR2 from the germline V gene are SEHNR and FQNEAQ (reference sequence). Trimming took 1 base from V and 7 from J; bases not matched to a gene: 6. The CDR3 runs 14 residues. The CDR3, as DNA: TGTGCCAGCAGCTTAGTCGACAGGGCCGGTGAAGCTTTCTTT. Translation: CASSLVDRAGEAFF.

At least ten counts were recorded for this clonotype. The CDR3 DNA reads as TGCAGTGCTGTGAATGAAAAACTGTTTTTT. Amino acid sequence: CSAVNEKLFF. The genes are TRBV20-1 and TRBJ1-4, with no clear D. CDR3 size: 10 residues. V dropped 5 bases and J dropped 5 bases, with 3 bases sitting between them. CDR1 is DFQATT, CDR2 SNEGSKA, per germline (reference sequence).

At least ten counts were recorded for this clonotype. The rearrangement joins TRBV6-2 or TRBV6-3 to TRBJ1-6; D perhaps matches TRBD1 (6 bases). Trimming cost V 2 bases and J 12 bases, with 17 bases left between them. The CDR3 is 15 amino acids. The V gene's germline CDR1 is MNHEY and CDR2 SVGEGT. CDR3 loop: CASSYLPEGGEPLHF. The DNA for the CDR3 is TGTGCCAGCAGTTACCTCCCCGAAGGGGGGGAACCCCTCCACTTT.

This clonotype has more than one count but fewer than ten. J is TRBJ2-1 and V is TRBV11-2, with 9 positions matching TRBD1. Germline CDR1 SGHAT, CDR2 FQNNGV. The CDR3 length is 15 residues. The ends lost 5 bases at V and 9 bases at J; junction bases unmatched: 11. CDR3 DNA: TGTGCCAGCAGCGTACTCCCGGGACAGGGTTCTGAGCAGTTCTTC. Translated: CASSVLPGQGSEQFF. The full variable domain, rest sourced from reference TRBV11-2 and TRBJ2-1, is EAGVAQSPRYKIIEKRQSVAFWCNPISGHATLYWYQQILGQGPKLLIQFQNNGVVDDSQLPKDRFSAERLKGVDSTLKIQPAKLEDSAVYLCASSVLPGQGSEQFFGPGTRLTVL.

This clonotype was counted at least ten times. The chain combines TRBV7-2 with TRBJ1-1, with 7 bases fitting TRBD1. CDR1 and CDR2 from the germline V gene are SGHTA and FQGNSA. This CDR3 comprises 13 residues. V was pared by 3 bases and J by 4 bases, with 2 bases of the junction left unmatched. CDR3 bases: TGTGCCAGCAGCTTCCACAGGGGCACTGAAGCTTTCTTT. Protein product: CASSFHRGTEAFF.

V gene TRBV19 combines with J gene TRBJ1-1; D may be TRBD1 (5 bases). There are 15 residues in the CDR3. Germline CDR1 is LNHDA and CDR2 is SQIVND (reference sequence). Trimming removed 3 bases at V and 1 base at J, with 12 bases between. The CDR3 nucleotides are TGTGCCAGTAGTATTCAGGGTGTGGGGAACACTGAAGCTTTCTTT. This encodes CASSIQGVGNTEAFF.

This rearrangement joins TRBV5-4 to TRBJ2-4; D unresolved. The CDR3 length is 15 residues. The germline gives CDR1 SGHNT, CDR2 YYREEE (reference sequence). V lost 2 bases, J lost 0 bases, and 9 bases lay in between. The DNA of the CDR3 is TGTGCCAGCAGCTTAGGTAGCCTAGCCAAAAACATTCAGTACTTC. It translates to CASSLGSLAKNIQYF.

The table lists this clonotype with a few counts. The gene calls are TRBV28 and TRBJ2-7, with D tentatively TRBD2 (7 bases). V shed 6 bases and J shed 7 bases, with 22 bases lying between them. Germline loops: CDR1 MDHEN, CDR2 SYDVKM. The CDR3 is made up of 15 amino acids. CDR3 coding DNA: TGTGCCAGCAGCCCCTTGGGGGGGGCGGCTTTAGAGCAGTACTTC. Its translation is CASSPLGGAALEQYF.

There are many counts of this clonotype. The V gene is TRBV29-1, the J gene TRBJ2-7; the match to TRBD1 covers 7 bases. The ends lost 7 bases at V and 2 bases at J; junction bases unmatched: 11. The CDR3 is made up of 14 amino acids. Looked up from germline, CDR1 is SQVTM and CDR2 is ANQGSEA. DNA of the CDR3: TGCAGCGCTCAGAGGGGGCAGGGGGCCTACGAGCAGTACTTC. The encoded protein is CSAQRGQGAYEQYF.

This clonotype was detected ten times or more. The chain employs TRBV28 and TRBJ1-1; possibly TRBD1 for D (6 bases). The CDR3 consists of 16 residues. Germline CDR1 MDHEN, CDR2 SYDVKM. Trimming cost V 3 bases and J 6 bases, with 20 bases left between them. This CDR3 reads CASSLRPNRVVAEAFF. CDR3 nucleotides: TGTGCCAGCAGTTTGCGGCCCAACAGGGTTGTTGCTGAAGCTTTCTTT.

This clonotype was picked up a small number of times. The chain employs TRBV29-1 and TRBJ2-7, with 7 bases lining up with TRBD2. Germline lookup yields CDR1 SQVTM and CDR2 ANQGSEA. CDR3 length equals 18 residues. J lost 5 bases, V lost 7 bases, and 26 bases had no gene match. The CDR3, as DNA: TGCAGCGCCATCCCTCGCCCTTCCTCGGCGGGAGATGCCCACGAGCAGTACTTC. Translation gives CSAIPRPSSAGDAHEQYF.

V is TRBV5-1 and J is TRBJ2-5, with 12 nucleotides matching TRBD2. The J call may not be correct, given that the DNA end is closer to TRBJ2-1. Germline V gives CDR1 SGHRS, CDR2 YFSETQ. The CDR3 length is 14 residues. The CDR3 is CASSRTSGMYEQFF. CDR3 DNA: TGCGCCAGCAGCCGGACTAGCGGGATGTATGAGCAGTTCTTC.

The chain uses TRBV7-9 and TRBJ1-1; TRBD1 matches at 7 bases. The CDR3 extends over 14 amino acids. J gave up 6 bases and V 10 bases, and 14 bases lay outside the gene matches. CDR1 is SEHNR, CDR2 FQNEAQ, per germline (reference sequence). The CDR3 DNA follows: TGTGCCACCGAGCCCGGGACAGCCCCTTCTGAAGCTTTCTTT. Its protein is CATEPGTAPSEAFF.

This clonotype appeared many times. The CDR3 here is CASSRWTGGADEQYF. CDR3 in DNA: TGCGCCAGCAGCAGGTGGACAGGGGGTGCTGACGAGCAGTACTTC. The rearrangement uses TRBV5-1 and TRBJ2-7, with 10 bases aligning to TRBD1. CDR3 size: 15 residues. V shed 4 bases, J shed 5 bases, and the junction held 9 bases outside the gene matches. CDR1 is SGHRS and CDR2 is YFSETQ in the germline V gene.